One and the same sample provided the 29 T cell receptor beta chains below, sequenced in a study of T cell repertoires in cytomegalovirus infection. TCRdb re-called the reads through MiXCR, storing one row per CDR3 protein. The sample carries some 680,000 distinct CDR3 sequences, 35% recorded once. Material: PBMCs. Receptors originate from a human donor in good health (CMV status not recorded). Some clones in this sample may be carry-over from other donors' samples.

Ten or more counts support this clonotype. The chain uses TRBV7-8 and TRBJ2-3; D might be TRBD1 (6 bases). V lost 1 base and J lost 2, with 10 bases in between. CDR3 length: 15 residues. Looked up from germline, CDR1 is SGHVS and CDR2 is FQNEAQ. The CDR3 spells CASSLDPGATDTQYF. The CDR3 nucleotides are TGTGCCAGCAGCTTAGATCCAGGGGCCACAGATACGCAGTATTTT.

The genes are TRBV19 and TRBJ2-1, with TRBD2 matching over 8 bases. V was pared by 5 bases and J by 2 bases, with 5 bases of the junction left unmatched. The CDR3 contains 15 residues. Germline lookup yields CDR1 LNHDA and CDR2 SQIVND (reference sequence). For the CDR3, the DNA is TGTGCCAGTAGTCCGGGAGGGAGCACCTACAATGAGCAGTTCTTC. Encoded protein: CASSPGGSTYNEQFF. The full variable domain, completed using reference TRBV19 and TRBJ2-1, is DGGITQSPKYLFRKEGQNVTLSCEQNLNHDAMYWYRQDPGQGLRLIYYSQIVNDFQKGDIAEGYSVSREKKESFPLTVTSAQKNPTAFYLCASSPGGSTYNEQFFGPGTRLTVL.

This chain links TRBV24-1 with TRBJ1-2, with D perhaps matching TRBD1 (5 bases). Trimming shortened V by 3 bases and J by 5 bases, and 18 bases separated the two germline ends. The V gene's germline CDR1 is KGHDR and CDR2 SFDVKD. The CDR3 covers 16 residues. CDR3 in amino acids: CATSDETDSGFYGYTF. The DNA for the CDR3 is TGTGCCACCAGTGATGAAACTGACAGTGGGTTTTATGGCTACACCTTC.

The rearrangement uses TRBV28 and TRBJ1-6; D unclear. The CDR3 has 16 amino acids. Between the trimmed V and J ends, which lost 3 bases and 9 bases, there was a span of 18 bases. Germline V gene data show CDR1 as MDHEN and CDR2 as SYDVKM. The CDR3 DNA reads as TGTGCCAGCAGTTTTGGTACCAAAAATACGGGTTCACCCCTCCACTTT. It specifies CASSFGTKNTGSPLHF.

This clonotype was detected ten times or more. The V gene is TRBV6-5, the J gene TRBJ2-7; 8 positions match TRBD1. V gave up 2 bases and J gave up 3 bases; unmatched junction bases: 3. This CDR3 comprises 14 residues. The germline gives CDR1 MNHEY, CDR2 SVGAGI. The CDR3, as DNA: TGTGCCAGCAGTTACGCGGACAGGGACTACGAGCAGTACTTC. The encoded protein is CASSYADRDYEQYF.

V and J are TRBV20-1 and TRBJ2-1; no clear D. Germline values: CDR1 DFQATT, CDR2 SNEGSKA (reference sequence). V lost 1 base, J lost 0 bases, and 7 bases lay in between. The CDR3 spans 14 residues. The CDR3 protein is CSARVGVSYNEQFF. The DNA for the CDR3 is TGCAGTGCTAGAGTTGGCGTCTCCTACAATGAGCAGTTCTTC.

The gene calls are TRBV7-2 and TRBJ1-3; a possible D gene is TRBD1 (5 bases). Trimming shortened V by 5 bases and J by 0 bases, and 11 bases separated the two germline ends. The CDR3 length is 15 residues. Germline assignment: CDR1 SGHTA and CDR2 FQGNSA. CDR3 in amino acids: CASSAQGSSGNTIYF. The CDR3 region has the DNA TGTGCCAGCAGCGCCCAGGGAAGCTCTGGAAACACCATATATTTT.

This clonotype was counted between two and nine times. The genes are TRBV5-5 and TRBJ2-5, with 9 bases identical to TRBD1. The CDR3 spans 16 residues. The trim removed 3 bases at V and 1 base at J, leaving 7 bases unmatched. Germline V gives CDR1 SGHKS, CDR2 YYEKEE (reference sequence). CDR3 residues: CASSSPTGGSQETQYF. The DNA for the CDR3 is TGTGCCAGCAGCTCCCCGACAGGGGGATCCCAAGAGACCCAGTACTTC.

CDR3 region: CASSIQVLGELFF. CDR3 nucleotide sequence: TGTGCCAGCAGCATTCAAGTACTTGGGGAGCTGTTTTTT. The V call is TRBV27, the J call TRBJ2-2, with D unresolved. Germline CDR1 MNHEY, CDR2 SMNVEV (reference sequence). The ends were cut back, 6 bases at V and 8 bases at J, with 13 bases in the middle. The CDR3 spans 13 residues.

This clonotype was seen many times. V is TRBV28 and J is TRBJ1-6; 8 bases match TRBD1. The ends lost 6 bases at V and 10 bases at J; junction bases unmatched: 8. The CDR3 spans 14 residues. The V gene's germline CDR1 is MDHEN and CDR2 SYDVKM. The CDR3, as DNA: TGTGCCAGCAGAAAGACAGGGGAGGAATCACCCCTCCACTTT. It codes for CASRKTGEESPLHF.

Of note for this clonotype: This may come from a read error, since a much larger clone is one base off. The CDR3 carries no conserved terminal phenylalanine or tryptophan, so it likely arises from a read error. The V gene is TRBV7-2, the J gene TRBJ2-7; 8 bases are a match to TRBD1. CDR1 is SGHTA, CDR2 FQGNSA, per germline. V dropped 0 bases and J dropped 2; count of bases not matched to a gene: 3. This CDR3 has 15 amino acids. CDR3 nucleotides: TGTGCCAGCAGCTTAGCAGGGACAGGACCCTACGAGCAGTACTAC. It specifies CASSLAGTGPYEQYY.

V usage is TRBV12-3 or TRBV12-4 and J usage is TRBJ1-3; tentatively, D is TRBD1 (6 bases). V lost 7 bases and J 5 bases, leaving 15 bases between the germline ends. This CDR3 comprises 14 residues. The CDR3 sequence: CASTPRGARNTIYF. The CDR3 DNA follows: TGTGCCAGCACCCCACGGGGGGCCAGAAACACCATATATTTT.

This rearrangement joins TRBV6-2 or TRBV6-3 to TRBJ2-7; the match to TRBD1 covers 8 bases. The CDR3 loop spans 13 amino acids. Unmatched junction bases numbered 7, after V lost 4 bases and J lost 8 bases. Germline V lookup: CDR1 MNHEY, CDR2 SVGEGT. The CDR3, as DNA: TGTGCCAGCAGTTGGACAGGGTCGACCCAGCAGTACTTC. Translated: CASSWTGSTQQYF.

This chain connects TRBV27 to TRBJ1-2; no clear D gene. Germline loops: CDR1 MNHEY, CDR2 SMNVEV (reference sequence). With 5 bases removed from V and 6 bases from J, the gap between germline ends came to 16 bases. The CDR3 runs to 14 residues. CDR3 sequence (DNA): TGTGCCAGCAGTCAACCGGGCCATATACATGGCTACACCTTC. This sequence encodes CASSQPGHIHGYTF.

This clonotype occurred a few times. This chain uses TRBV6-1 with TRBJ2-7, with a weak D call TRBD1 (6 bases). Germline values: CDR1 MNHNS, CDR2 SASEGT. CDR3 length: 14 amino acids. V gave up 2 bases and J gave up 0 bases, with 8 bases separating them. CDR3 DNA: TGTGCCAGCAGTGAACGGGACACCTCCTACGAGCAGTACTTC. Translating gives CASSERDTSYEQYF.

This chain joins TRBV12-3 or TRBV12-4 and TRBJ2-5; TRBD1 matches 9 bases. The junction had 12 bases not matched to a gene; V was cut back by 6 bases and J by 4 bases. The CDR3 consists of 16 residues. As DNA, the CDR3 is TGTGCCAGCAGGACACCCCCGGGACAGGGTCCAGAGACCCAGTACTTC. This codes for CASRTPPGQGPETQYF.

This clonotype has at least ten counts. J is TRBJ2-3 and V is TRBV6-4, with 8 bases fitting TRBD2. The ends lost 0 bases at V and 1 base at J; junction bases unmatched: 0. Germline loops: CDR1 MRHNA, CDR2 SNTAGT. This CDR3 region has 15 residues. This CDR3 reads CASSDSRGGTDTQYF. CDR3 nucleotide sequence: TGTGCCAGCAGTGACTCGCGGGGGGGCACAGATACGCAGTATTTT.

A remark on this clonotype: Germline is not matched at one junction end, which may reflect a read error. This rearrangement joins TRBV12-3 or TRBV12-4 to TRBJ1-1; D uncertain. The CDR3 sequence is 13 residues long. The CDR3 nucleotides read TGTGCCAGAAGTTTATACGCAGGCGCTGAAGGTTTCTTT. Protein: CARSLYAGAEGFF.

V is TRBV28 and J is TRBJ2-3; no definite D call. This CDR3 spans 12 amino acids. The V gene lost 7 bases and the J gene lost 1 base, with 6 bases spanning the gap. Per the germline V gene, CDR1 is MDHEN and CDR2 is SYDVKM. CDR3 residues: CASNWGTDTQYF. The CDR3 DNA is TGTGCCAGCAACTGGGGCACAGATACGCAGTATTTT.

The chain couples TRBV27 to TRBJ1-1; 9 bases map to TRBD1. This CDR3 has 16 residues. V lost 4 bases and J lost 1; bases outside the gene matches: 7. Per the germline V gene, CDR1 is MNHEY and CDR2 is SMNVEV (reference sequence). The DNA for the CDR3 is TGTGCCAGCAGTTCCCTGGGACAGGGAACGAACACTGAAGCTTTCTTT. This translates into CASSSLGQGTNTEAFF.

The CDR3 loop reads CASHRSSTDTQYF. Written as DNA, the CDR3 is TGTGCCAGCCACAGGTCTAGCACAGATACGCAGTATTTT. The gene calls are TRBV6-8 and TRBJ2-3; tentatively, D is TRBD1 (5 bases). The V end was cut by 8 bases, the J end by 0 bases, with 9 bases between. The CDR3 contains 13 residues. Germline V gene sequence: CDR1 MNHGY, CDR2 SAAAGT.

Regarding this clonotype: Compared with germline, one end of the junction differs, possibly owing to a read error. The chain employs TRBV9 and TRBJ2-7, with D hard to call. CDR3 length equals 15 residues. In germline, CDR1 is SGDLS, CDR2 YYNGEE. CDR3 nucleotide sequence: TGTGCCAGCAGCGTAGGAGATGGCCCCCTATACGATCAGTACTTC. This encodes CASSVGDGPLYDQYF.

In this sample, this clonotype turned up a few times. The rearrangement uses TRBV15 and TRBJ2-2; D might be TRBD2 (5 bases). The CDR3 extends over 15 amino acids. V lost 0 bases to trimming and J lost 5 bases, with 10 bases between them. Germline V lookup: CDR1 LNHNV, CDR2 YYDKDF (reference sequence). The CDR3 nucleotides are TGTGCCACCAGCAGAGAGGGAGTTGGAACCGGGGAGCTGTTTTTT. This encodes CATSREGVGTGELFF.

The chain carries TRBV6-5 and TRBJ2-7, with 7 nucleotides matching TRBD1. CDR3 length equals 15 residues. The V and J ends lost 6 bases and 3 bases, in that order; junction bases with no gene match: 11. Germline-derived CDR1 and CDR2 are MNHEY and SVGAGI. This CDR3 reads CASSDRQGALYEQYF. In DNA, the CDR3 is TGTGCCAGCAGCGATAGACAGGGCGCGCTCTACGAGCAGTACTTC.

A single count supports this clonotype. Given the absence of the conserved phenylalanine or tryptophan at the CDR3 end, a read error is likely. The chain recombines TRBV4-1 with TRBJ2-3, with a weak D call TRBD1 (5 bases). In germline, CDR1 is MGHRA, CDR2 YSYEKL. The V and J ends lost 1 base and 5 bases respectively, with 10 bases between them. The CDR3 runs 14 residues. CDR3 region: CASSQAQGVDTQYL. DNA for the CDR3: TGCGCCAGCAGCCAAGCGCAGGGCGTAGATACGCAGTATTTG.

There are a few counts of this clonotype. The CDR3 DNA follows: TGTGCCATCAGTCCAGGGTACGCTGAAGCTTTCTTT. It yields the protein CAISPGYAEAFF. The chain has TRBV10-3 and TRBJ1-1, with a tentative D call TRBD1 (5 bases). Per germline, CDR1 ENHRY and CDR2 SYGVKD. The CDR3 loop spans 12 amino acids. V was clipped by 5 bases and J by 6 bases, with 10 bases between them.

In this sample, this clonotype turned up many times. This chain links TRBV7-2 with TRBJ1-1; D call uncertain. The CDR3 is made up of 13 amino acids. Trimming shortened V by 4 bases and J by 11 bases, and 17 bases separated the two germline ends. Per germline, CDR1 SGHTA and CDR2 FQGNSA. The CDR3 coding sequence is TGTGCCAGCAGCTCCCTCTCCACAGATCAGGCTTTCTTT. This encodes CASSSLSTDQAFF.

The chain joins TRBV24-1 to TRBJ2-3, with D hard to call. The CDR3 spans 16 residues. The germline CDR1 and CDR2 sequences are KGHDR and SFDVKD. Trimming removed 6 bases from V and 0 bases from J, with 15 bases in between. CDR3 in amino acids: CATSLPGRISTDTQYF. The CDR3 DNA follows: TGTGCCACCAGTTTACCCGGACGGATTAGCACAGATACGCAGTATTTT.

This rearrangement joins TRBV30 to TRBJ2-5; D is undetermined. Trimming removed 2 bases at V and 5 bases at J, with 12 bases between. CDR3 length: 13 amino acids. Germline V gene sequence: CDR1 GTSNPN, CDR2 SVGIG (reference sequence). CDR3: CAWSRPGRETQYF. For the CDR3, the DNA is TGTGCCTGGAGTCGACCCGGTCGGGAGACCCAGTACTTC.